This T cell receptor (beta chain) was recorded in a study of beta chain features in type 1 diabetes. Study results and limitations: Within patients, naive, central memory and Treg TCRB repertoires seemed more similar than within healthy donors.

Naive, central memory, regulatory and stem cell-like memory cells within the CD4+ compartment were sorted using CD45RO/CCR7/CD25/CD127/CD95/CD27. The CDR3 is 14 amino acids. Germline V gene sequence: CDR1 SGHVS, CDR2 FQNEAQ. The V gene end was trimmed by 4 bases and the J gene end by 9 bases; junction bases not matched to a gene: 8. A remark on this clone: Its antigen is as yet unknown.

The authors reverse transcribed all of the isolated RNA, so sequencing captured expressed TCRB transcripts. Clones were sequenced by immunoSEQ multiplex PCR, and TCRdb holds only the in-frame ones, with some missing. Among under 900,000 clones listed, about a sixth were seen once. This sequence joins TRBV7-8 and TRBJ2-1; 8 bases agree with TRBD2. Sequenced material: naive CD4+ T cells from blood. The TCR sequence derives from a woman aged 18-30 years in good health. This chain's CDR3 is CASSYPGLAPEQFF. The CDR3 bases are TGTGCCAGCAGCTACCCCGGACTAGCACCTGAGCAGTTCTTC. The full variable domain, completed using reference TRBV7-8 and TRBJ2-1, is GAGVSQSPRYKVAKRGQDVALRCDPISGHVSLFWYQQALGQGPEFLTYFQNEAQLDKSGLPSDRFFAERPEGSVSTLKIQRTQQEDSAVYLCASSYPGLAPEQFFGPGTRLTVL.